The T cell receptor beta chain under discussion was sequenced for a study of PD-1 blockade in mismatch repair-deficient tumors. Broader study findings: Tumor-resident clones, often undetectable pretreatment in blood, expanded then contracted after pembrolizumab. Over a hundred unique blood TCRs came from expansion to three of seven peptides.

As to this clone: The antigen is undetermined.

The protocol was immunoSEQ multiplex PCR, while the TCRdb copy is restricted to in-frame clones and leaves out a portion. The sample has approximately 10,000 clones; 88% are singletons. This CDR3 is built from 13 residues. Germline V lookup: CDR1 SQVTM, CDR2 ANQGSEA. The time point is: roughly 10-day in vitro stimulation with candidate neoantigen peptide 7. A roughly 11-day in vitro culture was run per each of seven reactive peptides. This chain joins TRBV29-1 and TRBJ2-1, with TRBD1 identical over 10 bases. This clonotype originated in an adult with mismatch repair-deficient cancer. Sequenced material: cells cultured in vitro, taken from a patient treated with pembrolizumab. In nucleotides, the CDR3 is TGCAGTCACCGCCGGGACAGGGGCAATGAGCAGTTCTTC. Its protein product is CSHRRDRGNEQFF.